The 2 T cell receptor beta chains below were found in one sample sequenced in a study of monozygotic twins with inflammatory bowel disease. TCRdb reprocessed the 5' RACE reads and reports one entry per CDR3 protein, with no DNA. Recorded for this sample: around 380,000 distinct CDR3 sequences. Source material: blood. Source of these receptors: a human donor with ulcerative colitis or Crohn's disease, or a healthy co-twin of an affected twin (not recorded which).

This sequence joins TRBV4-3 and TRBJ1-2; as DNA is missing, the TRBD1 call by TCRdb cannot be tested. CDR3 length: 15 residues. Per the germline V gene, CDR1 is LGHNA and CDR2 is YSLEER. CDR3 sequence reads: CASSQEARDGYGYTF.

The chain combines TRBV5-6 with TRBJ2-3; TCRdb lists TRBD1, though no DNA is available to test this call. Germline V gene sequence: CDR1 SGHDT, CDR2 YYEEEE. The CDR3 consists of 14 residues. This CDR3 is CASSPVPGIDTQYF.